These T cell receptor beta chains were read from a single sample in a study of cytomegalovirus exposure and HLA in healthy donors. The protocol was immunoSEQ multiplex PCR, while the TCRdb copy is restricted to in-frame clones and leaves out a portion. The sample holds 200,000 to 250,000 clones, over 75% seen once. The sequenced material came from PBMCs. The receptors come from a girl aged 2-10 years in good health and CMV-seronegative. Both conserved end residues are part of each CDR3. The D gene is left open where the match is weak. The size field is filled for only some rows; it gives once, few, many or a size class.

>.|TRBJ2-1|TRBV29-1|.|16
CSVERGSGKINNEQFF
TGCAGCGTTGAAAGGGGTAGCGGAAAAATAAACAATGAGCAGTTCTTC
>.|TRBJ1-2|TRBV5-8|TRBD1|13
CASSLTGVYGYTF
TGTGCCAGCAGCTTGACAGGGGTCTATGGCTACACCTTC
>few|TRBJ1-1|TRBV30|TRBD1|13
CAWEGGLGTEAFF
TGTGCCTGGGAAGGGGGCCTTGGGACTGAAGCTTTCTTT
>.|TRBJ1-4|TRBV10-2|TRBD1|15
CASSTNRGTNEKLFF
TGCGCCAGCAGTACGAACAGGGGAACTAATGAAAAACTGTTTTTT
>few|TRBJ2-1|TRBV2|TRBD2|15
CAGAPGTSGYNEQFF
TGTGCCGGAGCCCCCGGGACTAGCGGCTACAATGAGCAGTTCTTC
>.|TRBJ2-6|TRBV9|TRBD1|20
CASSGATTGTALTGANVLTF
TGTGCCAGCAGCGGCGCTACCACCGGGACAGCCCTAACTGGGGCCAACGTCCTGACTTTC
>.|TRBJ1-1|TRBV7-9|.|12
CSSSYGQPEAFF
TGTTCCAGCAGCTATGGACAGCCTGAAGCTTTCTTT
>.|TRBJ1-1|TRBV2|.|10
CASSSGEAFF
TGTGCCAGCAGTTCCGGGGAAGCTTTCTTT
>.|TRBJ2-2|TRBV7-9|.|14
CASSFRANTGELFF
TGTGCCAGCAGCTTCCGAGCGAACACCGGGGAGCTGTTTTTT
>.|TRBJ1-5|TRBV7-6|TRBD1|13
CASSPTDRQPQHF
TGTGCCAGCAGCCCAACGGACAGGCAGCCCCAGCATTTT
>.|TRBJ2-5|TRBV5-1|TRBD1|16
CASSPMGQGRQETQYF
TGCGCCAGCAGCCCCATGGGACAGGGGCGGCAAGAGACCCAGTACTTC
>.|TRBJ1-1|TRBV5-1|.|13
CASSLVLNTEAFF
TGCGCCAGCAGCTTGGTCTTGAACACTGAAGCTTTCTTT
>once|TRBJ2-7|TRBV9|.|14
CASSVGVLSYEQYF
TGTGCCAGCAGCGTAGGTGTCCTCTCCTACGAGCAGTACTTC
>.|TRBJ2-5|TRBV10-1|.|14
CASSGVSSGETQYF
TGCGCCAGCAGTGGGGTCTCCTCGGGGGAGACCCAGTACTTC
>.|TRBJ2-1|TRBV10-2|TRBD2|18
CASRTGTRGVSSYNEQFF
TGCGCCAGCAGAACCGGGACTAGGGGGGTAAGCTCCTACAATGAGCAGTTCTTC
>.|TRBJ2-4|TRBV6-5|.|14
CASRGNQGRGIQYF
TGTGCCAGCAGGGGAAATCAGGGTAGAGGCATTCAGTACTTC
>.|TRBJ2-7|TRBV7-9|.|14
CASSGGGRIYEQYF
TGTGCCAGCAGCGGGGGGGGCCGCATTTACGAGCAGTACTTC
>.|TRBJ1-2|TRBV5-4|TRBD1|15
CASSLRQGTNYGYTF
TGTGCCAGCAGCTTGCGACAGGGCACTAACTATGGCTACACCTTC
>.|TRBJ2-7|TRBV5-1|TRBD1|13
CASSWTGGGEQYF
TGCGCCAGCAGCTGGACAGGCGGTGGCGAGCAGTACTTC
>few|TRBJ1-2|TRBV7-2|TRBD1|16
CASSSGTGGAYYGYTF
TGTGCCAGCAGCTCCGGGACAGGGGGCGCTTACTATGGCTACACCTTC
>.|TRBJ2-1|TRBV7-9|TRBD2|15
CSSSHTSGGYNEQFF
TGTTCCAGCAGCCACACTAGCGGGGGCTACAATGAGCAGTTCTTC
>.|TRBJ2-2|TRBV21-1|.|21
CASSKEVHVRGRSANTGELFF
TGTGCCAGCAGCAAAGAGGTTCATGTGCGCGGGAGAAGTGCGAACACCGGGGAGCTGTTTTTT
>.|TRBJ1-2|TRBV18|.|14
CASSPSGGHGGYTF
TGTGCCAGCTCACCCTCCGGGGGGCACGGGGGCTACACCTTC
>.|TRBJ2-1|TRBV5-1|.|15
CASSLNAGMYNEQFF
TGCGCCAGCAGCTTGAACGCAGGGATGTACAATGAGCAGTTCTTC
>.|TRBJ2-7|TRBV4-1|TRBD1|15
CASSLMGTGLYEQYF
TGCGCCAGCAGCCTAATGGGGACAGGCCTCTACGAGCAGTACTTC
>.|TRBJ1-5|TRBV12-2|.|16
CASRSGQAAGQQPQHF
TGTGCAAGTCGCTCCGGACAGGCCGCAGGGCAGCAGCCCCAGCATTTT
>.|TRBJ1-5|TRBV19|TRBD1|13
CASSGQGGQPQHF
TGTGCCAGTAGCGGACAGGGTGGACAGCCCCAGCATTTT
>.|TRBJ2-7|TRBV11-2|.|14
CASVRGVADYEQYF
TGTGCCAGCGTCCGCGGAGTGGCAGACTACGAGCAGTACTTC
>.|TRBJ1-4|TRBV5-1|TRBD1|16
CASSPVGTGGGEKLFF
TGCGCCAGCAGCCCTGTGGGTACAGGGGGGGGTGAAAAACTGTTTTTT
>.|TRBJ2-3|TRBV7-9|TRBD2|17
CASSLVTAGGLMDTQYF
TGTGCCAGCAGCTTAGTAACAGCGGGAGGGTTAATGGATACGCAGTATTTT
>.|TRBJ2-1|TRBV7-6|TRBD2|18
CASSLDPGLAGVHNEQFF
TGTGCCAGCAGCCTAGATCCGGGACTAGCGGGAGTCCACAATGAGCAGTTCTTC
>.|TRBJ1-3|TRBV27|TRBD1|15
CASRQGQFSGNTIYF
TGTGCCAGCAGGCAGGGACAGTTCTCTGGAAACACCATATATTTT
>.|TRBJ1-2|TRBV6-1|.|13
CASSVNRPYGYTF
TGTGCCAGCAGTGTGAACAGACCCTATGGCTACACCTTC
>.|TRBJ2-7|TRBV7-9|.|15
CASSLDAGLFYEQYF
TGTGCCAGCAGCTTAGATGCGGGACTGTTCTACGAGCAGTACTTC
>.|TRBJ2-7|TRBV19|TRBD1|13
CASSAGGSYEQYF
TGTGCCAGTAGCGCAGGGGGCTCCTACGAGCAGTACTTC
>.|TRBJ2-5|TRBV11-2|TRBD1|18
CASSRDRDRSRTGETQYF
TGTGCCAGCAGCCGAGACCGGGACAGATCTAGGACGGGAGAGACCCAGTACTTC
>.|TRBJ1-5|TRBV6-1|.|14
CASSEERSNQPQHF
TGTGCCAGCAGTGAAGAACGGAGCAATCAGCCCCAGCATTTT
>.|TRBJ2-5|TRBV9|TRBD1|13
CASSVGQQETQYF
TGTGCCAGCAGCGTGGGACAGCAAGAGACCCAGTACTTC
>few|TRBJ2-7|TRBV27|TRBD2|15
CASSLRGSSFDEQYF
TGTGCCAGCAGTTTACGCGGGAGTTCGTTCGACGAGCAGTACTTC
>.|TRBJ1-2|TRBV5-6|TRBD1|14
CASSFGQGGLGYTF
TGTGCCAGCAGCTTCGGACAGGGAGGATTGGGCTACACCTTC